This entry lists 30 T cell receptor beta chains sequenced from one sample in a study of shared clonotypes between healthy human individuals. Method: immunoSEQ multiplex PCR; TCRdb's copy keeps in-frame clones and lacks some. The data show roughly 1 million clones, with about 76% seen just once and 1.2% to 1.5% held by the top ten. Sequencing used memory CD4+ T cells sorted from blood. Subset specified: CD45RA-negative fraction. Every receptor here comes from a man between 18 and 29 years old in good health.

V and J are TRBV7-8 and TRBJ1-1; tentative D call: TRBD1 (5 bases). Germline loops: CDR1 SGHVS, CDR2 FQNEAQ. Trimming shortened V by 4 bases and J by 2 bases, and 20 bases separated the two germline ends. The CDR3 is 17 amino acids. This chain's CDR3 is CASSSKPPTAINTEAFF. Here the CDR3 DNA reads TGTGCCAGCAGCTCGAAGCCACCGACAGCGATAAACACTGAAGCTTTCTTT.

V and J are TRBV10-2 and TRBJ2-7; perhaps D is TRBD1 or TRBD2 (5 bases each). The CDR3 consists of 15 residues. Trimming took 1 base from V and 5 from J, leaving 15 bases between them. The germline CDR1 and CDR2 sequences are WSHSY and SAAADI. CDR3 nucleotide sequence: TGCGCCAGCAGTGAGTTAGCGTCAGGGCCCCACGAGCAGTACTTC. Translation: CASSELASGPHEQYF.

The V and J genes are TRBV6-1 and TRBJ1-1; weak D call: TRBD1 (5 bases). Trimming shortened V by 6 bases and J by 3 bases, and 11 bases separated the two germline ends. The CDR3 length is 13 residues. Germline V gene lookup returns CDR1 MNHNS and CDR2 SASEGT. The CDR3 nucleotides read TGTGCCAGCAGCCGGGGGGTGCACACTGAAGCTTTCTTT. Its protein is CASSRGVHTEAFF.

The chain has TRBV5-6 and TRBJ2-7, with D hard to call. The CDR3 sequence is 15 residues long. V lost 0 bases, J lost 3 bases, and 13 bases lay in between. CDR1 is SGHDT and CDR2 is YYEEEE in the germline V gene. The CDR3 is CASSLDASSGYEQYF. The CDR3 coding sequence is TGTGCCAGCAGCTTGGACGCCTCTTCGGGCTACGAGCAGTACTTC.

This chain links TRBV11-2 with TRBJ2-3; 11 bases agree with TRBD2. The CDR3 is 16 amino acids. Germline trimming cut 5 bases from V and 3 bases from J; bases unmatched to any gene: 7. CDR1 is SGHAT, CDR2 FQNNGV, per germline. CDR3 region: CASSPQLAGATDTQYF. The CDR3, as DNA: TGTGCCAGCAGCCCACAACTAGCGGGAGCTACAGATACGCAGTATTTT.

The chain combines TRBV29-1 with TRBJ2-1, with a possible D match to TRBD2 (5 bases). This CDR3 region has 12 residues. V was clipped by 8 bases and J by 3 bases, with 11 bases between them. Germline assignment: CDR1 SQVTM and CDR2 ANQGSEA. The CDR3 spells CSSGNVYNEQFF. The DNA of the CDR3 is TGCAGCTCCGGGAATGTCTACAATGAGCAGTTCTTC.

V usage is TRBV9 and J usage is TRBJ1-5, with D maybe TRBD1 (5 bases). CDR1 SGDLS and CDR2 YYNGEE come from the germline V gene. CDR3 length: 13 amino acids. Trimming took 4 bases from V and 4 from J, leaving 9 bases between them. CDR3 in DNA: TGTGCCAGCAGCACCTCAGGGAATCAGCCCCAGCATTTT. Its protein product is CASSTSGNQPQHF. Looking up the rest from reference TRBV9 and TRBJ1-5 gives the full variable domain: DSGVTQTPKHLITATGQRVTLRCSPRSGDLSVYWYQQSLDQGLQFLIQYYNGEERAKGNILERFSAQQFPDLHSELNLSSLELGDSALYFCASSTSGNQPQHFGDGTRLSIL.

This CDR3 is CAWRGSQNSPLHF. CDR3 in DNA: TGTGCCTGGAGAGGCAGTCAAAATTCACCCCTCCACTTT. The genes are TRBV30 and TRBJ1-6; D gene unclear. Trimming took off 3 bases at V and 7 bases at J, with 10 bases between the two ends. The CDR3 has 13 residues. Germline CDR1 GTSNPN, CDR2 SVGIG (reference sequence).

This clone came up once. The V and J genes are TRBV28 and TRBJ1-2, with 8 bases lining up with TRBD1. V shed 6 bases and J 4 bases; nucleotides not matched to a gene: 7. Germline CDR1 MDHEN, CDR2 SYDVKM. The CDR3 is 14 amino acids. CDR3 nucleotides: TGTGCCAGCAGCTCCACAGACAGGGGCTATGGCTACACCTTC. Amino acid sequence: CASSSTDRGYGYTF.

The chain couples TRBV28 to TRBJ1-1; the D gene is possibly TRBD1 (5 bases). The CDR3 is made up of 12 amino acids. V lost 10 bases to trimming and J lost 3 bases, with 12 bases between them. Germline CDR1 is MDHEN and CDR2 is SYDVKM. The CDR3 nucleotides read TGTGCCACGGGACCTCCCTACACTGAAGCTTTCTTT. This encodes CATGPPYTEAFF.

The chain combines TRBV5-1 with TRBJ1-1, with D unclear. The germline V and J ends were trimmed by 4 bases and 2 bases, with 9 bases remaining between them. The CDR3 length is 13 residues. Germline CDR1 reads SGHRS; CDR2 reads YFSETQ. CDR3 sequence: CASSPPTNTEAFF. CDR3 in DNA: TGCGCCAGCAGCCCACCGACAAACACTGAAGCTTTCTTT.

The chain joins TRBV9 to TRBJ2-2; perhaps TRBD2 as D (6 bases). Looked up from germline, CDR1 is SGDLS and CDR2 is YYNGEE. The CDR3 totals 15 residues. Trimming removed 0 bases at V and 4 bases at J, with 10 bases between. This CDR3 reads CASSVAGRPTGELFF. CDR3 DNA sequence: TGTGCCAGCAGCGTAGCCGGGAGACCCACCGGGGAGCTGTTTTTT.

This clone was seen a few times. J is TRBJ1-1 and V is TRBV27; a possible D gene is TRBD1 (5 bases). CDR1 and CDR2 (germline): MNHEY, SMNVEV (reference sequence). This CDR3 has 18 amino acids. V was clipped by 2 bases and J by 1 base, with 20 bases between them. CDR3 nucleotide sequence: TGTGCCAGCAGTTTACGGGGGGTGGGCTCCGGGGGGAACACTGAAGCTTTCTTT. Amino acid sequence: CASSLRGVGSGGNTEAFF.

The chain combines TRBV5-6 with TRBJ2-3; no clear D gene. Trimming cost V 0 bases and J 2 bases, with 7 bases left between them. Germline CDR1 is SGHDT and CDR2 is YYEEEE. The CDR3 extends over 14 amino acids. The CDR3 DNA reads TGTGCCAGCAGCTTGGTAGGGTTCACAGATACGCAGTATTTT. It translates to CASSLVGFTDTQYF.

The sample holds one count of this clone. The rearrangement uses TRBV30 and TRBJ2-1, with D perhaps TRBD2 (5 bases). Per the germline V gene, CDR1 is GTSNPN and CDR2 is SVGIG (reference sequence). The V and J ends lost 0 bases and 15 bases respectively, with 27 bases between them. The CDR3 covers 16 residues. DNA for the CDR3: TGTGCCTGGAGTGTACGGCGGGCCGGTCCCAATGAGCAGTGGTTCTTC. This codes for CAWSVRRAGPNEQWFF.

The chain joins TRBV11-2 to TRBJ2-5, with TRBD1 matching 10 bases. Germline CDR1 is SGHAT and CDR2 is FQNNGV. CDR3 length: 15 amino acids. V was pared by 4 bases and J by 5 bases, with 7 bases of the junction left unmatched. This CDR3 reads CASSSRDRGAETQYF. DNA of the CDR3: TGTGCCAGCAGCTCACGGGACAGGGGAGCGGAGACCCAGTACTTC. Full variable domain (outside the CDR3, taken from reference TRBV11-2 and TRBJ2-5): EAGVAQSPRYKIIEKRQSVAFWCNPISGHATLYWYQQILGQGPKLLIQFQNNGVVDDSQLPKDRFSAERLKGVDSTLKIQPAKLEDSAVYLCASSSRDRGAETQYFGPGTRLLVL.

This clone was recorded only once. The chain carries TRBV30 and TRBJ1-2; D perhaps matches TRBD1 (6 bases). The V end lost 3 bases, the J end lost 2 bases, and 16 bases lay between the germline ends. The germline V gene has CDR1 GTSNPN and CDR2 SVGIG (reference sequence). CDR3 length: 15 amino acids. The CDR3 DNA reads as TGTGCCTGGAGGCGACCCCAGGGGAGGAACTATGGCTACACCTTC. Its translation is CAWRRPQGRNYGYTF.

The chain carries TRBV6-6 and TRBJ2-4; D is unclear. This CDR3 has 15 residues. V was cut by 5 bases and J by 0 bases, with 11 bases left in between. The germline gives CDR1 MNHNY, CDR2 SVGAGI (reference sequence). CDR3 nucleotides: TGTGCCAGCAGTCCCTTGGACCGAGCCAAAAACATTCAGTACTTC. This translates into CASSPLDRAKNIQYF.

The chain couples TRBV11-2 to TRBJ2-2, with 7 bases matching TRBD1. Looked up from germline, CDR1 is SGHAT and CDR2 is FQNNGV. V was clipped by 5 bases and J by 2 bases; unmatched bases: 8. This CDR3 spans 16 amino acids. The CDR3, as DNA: TGTGCCAGCAGCGACTCCGGGACAGCCAACACCGGGGAGCTGTTTTTT. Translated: CASSDSGTANTGELFF.

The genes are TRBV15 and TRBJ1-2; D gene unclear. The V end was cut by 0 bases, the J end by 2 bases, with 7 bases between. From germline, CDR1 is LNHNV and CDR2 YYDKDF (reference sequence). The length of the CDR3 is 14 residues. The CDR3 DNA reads TGTGCCACCAGCAGAGATCCACAGAACTATGGCTACACCTTC. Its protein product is CATSRDPQNYGYTF.

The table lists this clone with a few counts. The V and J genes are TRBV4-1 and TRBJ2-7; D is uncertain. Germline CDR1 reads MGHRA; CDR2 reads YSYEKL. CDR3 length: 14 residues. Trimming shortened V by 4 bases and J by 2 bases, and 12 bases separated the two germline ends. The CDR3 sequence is CASSPRETAYEQYF. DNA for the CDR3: TGCGCCAGCAGCCCGAGAGAGACGGCCTACGAGCAGTACTTC.

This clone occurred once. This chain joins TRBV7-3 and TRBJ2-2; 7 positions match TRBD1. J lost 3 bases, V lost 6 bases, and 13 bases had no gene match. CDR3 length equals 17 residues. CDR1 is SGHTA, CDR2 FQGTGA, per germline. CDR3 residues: CASSHLVRGPDTGELFF. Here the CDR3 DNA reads TGTGCCAGCAGTCACTTGGTGAGGGGGCCAGACACCGGGGAGCTGTTTTTT.

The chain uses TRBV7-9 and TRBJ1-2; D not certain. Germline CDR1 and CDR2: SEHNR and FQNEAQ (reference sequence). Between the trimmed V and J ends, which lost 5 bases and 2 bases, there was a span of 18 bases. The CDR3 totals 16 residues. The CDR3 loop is CASSPPTLDGNYGYTF. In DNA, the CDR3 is TGTGCCAGCAGCCCGCCAACCTTGGACGGGAACTATGGCTACACCTTC.

This CDR3 reads CASSLVGLADYNEQFF. In nucleotides, the CDR3 is TGTGCCAGCAGCTTAGTGGGACTAGCGGACTACAATGAGCAGTTCTTC. The J gene is TRBJ2-1, the V gene TRBV7-9, with 11 bases that match TRBD2. This CDR3 has 16 residues. The V gene end was trimmed by 1 base and the J gene end by 3 bases; junction bases not matched to a gene: 2. Germline lookup yields CDR1 SEHNR and CDR2 FQNEAQ (reference sequence).

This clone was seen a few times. The CDR3 region is CASSLSDPGSGNTIYF. The CDR3 DNA reads as TGTGCCAGCAGTTTATCGGACCCTGGGTCTGGAAACACCATATATTTT. V usage is TRBV27 and J usage is TRBJ1-3; D uncertain. The germline V and J ends were trimmed by 0 bases and 1 base, with 10 bases remaining between them. CDR1 is MNHEY and CDR2 is SMNVEV in the germline V gene (reference sequence). This CDR3 contains 16 residues.

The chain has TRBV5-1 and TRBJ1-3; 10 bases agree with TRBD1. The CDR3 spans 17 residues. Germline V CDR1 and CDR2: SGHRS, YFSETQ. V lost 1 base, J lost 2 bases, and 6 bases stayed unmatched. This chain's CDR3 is CASSLQTGGIAGNTIYF. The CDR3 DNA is TGCGCCAGCAGCTTGCAGACAGGGGGCATCGCTGGAAACACCATATATTTT.

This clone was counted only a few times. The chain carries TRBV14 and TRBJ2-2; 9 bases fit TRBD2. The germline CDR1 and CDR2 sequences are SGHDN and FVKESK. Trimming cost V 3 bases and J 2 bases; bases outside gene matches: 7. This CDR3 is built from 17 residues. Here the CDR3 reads CASSHGGLAGNTGELFF. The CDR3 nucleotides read TGTGCCAGCAGCCACGGAGGCCTAGCGGGAAACACCGGGGAGCTGTTTTTT.

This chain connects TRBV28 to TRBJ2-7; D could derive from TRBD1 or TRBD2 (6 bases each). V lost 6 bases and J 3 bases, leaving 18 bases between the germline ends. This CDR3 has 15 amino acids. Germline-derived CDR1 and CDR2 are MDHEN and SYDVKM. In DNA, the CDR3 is TGTGCCAGCAGCCTTGAGGGCAGGGGACTCTACGAGCAGTACTTC. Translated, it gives CASSLEGRGLYEQYF. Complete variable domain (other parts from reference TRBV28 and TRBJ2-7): DVKVTQSSRYLVKRTGEKVFLECVQDMDHENMFWYRQDPGLGLRLIYFSYDVKMKEKGDIPEGYSVSREKKERFSLILESASTNQTSMYLCASSLEGRGLYEQYFGPGTRLTVT.

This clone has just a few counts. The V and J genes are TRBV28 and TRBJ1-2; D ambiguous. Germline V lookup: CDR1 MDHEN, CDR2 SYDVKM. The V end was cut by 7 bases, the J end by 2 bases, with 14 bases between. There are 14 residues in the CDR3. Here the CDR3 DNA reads TGTGCCAGCATACCAGCACAGACCAACTATGGCTACACCTTC. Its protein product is CASIPAQTNYGYTF.

The CDR3 sequence is CASRRGRITEAFF. CDR3 nucleotides: TGTGCCAGCCGCAGGGGCCGTATCACTGAAGCTTTCTTT. This chain connects TRBV7-2 to TRBJ1-1; tentative D call: TRBD1 (6 bases). Germline V gene data show CDR1 as SGHTA and CDR2 as FQGNSA. This CDR3 spans 13 amino acids. Trimming cost V 8 bases and J 4 bases, with 14 bases left between them.